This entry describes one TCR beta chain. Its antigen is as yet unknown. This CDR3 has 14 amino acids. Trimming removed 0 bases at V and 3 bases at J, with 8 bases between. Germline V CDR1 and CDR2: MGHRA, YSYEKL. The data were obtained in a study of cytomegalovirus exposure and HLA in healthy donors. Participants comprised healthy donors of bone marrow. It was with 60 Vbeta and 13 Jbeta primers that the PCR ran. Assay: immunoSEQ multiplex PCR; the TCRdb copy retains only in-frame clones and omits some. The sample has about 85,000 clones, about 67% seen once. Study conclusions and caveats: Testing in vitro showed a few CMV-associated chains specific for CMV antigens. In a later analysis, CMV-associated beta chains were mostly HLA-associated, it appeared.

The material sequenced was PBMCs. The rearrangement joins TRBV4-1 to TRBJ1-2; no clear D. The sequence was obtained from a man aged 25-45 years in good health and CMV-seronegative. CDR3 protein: CASSQDRLYYGYTF. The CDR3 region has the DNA TGCGCCAGCAGCCAAGATAGACTCTACTATGGCTACACCTTC.